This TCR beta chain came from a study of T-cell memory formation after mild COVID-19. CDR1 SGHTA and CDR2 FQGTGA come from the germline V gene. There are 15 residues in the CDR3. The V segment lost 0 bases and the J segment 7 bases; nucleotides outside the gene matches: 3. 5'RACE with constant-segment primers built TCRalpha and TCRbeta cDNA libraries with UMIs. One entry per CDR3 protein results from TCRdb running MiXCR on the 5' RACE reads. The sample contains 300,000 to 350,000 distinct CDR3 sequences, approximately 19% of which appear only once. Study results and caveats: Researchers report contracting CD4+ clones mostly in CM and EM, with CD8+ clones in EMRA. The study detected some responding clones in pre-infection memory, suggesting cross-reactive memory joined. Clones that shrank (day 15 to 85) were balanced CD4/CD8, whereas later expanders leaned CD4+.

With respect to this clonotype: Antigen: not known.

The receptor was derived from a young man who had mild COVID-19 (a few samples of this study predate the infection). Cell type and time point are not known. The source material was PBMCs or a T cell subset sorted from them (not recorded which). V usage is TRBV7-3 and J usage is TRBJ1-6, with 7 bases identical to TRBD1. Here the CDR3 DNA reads TGTGCCAGCAGCTTAACCGGGACAGTAAATTCACCCCTCCACTTT. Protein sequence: CASSLTGTVNSPLHF.